This T cell receptor beta chain was identified in a study of OX40 agonist ivuxolimab in advanced cancers. About the research overall: Ivuxolimab is an agonistic anti-OX40 (CD134) antibody, and patients were treated with it. Study outcomes and limitations: Average numbers of expanded clones were greater in CD8+ T cells than in CD4+.

TCRdb's table, derived via immunoSEQ multiplex PCR, lists solely in-frame clones and lacks some. The table records about 73,000 clones, 70% to 90% of them present only once. This CDR3 comprises 15 residues. V lost 6 bases and J lost 3; bases outside the gene matches: 9. Germline assignment: CDR1 SGHRS and CDR2 YFSETQ. As for this clone: Antigen: not known.

At cycle 4 day 1, cycle 7 day 1, and baseline, blood was sampled. The J gene is TRBJ2-5, the V gene TRBV5-1, with 9 bases fitting TRBD1. This specimen consisted of CD4+ or CD8+ T cells sorted from blood, obtained in a trial of the OX40 agonist ivuxolimab. The TCR originated in an adult with an advanced solid tumor such as melanoma, head and neck, liver or kidney cancer. The CDR3 spells CASKYLGQGEETQYF. CDR3 coding DNA: TGCGCCAGCAAATACCTGGGACAGGGCGAAGAGACCCAGTACTTC.